Here is one TCR beta chain with its context. The antigen is unknown. This entry comes from a study of tumor and adjacent non-tumor tissue in lung cancer. Overall study context: The cohort had around twelve adenocarcinoma, a couple of squamous cell and 1 small cell patients. On average, productive TCRbeta reads reached 4 million to 4.5 million per sample.

Overall study findings and caveats: Significantly higher TCR diversity was found in tumor than normal lung. Higher tumor TCR diversity was associated with shorter survival.

V lost 3 bases, J lost 3 bases, and 14 bases stayed unmatched. This CDR3 is built from 17 residues. The template was RNA from unsorted bulk tissue. A modified ARM-PCR protocol with three rounds of nested PCR amplified TCRbeta. TCRdb itself ran the multiplex PCR reads through MiXCR, one entry per CDR3 protein. The sample has fewer than 85,000 distinct CDR3 sequences, less than 80% seen once; the top ten hold approximately 28%. The TCR sequence derives from a man aged 60 to 69 with non-small cell lung cancer. The chain uses TRBV12-3 or TRBV12-4 and TRBJ2-7; 7 nucleotides align to TRBD1. The source material was lung tumor tissue. The CDR3 here is CASSFGGYRDRVYEQYF. The CDR3 bases are TGTGCCAGCAGTTTTGGTGGGTACCGGGACAGAGTCTACGAGCAGTACTTC.